Here is one T cell receptor beta chain with its context. Sequencing used immunoSEQ multiplex PCR; TCRdb keeps in-frame clones, though not all of them. The sample has under 200,000 clones, 85% to 90% seen once. The data were taken from a study of blood T cell repertoires in COVID-19. Germline CDR1 is MDHEN and CDR2 is SYDVKM. V trimming: 7 bases; J trimming: 2 bases; junction bases outside the gene matches: 13. This CDR3 spans 18 amino acids. The sequencing input was peripheral blood. The chain links TRBV28 to TRBJ2-3; the match to TRBD2 covers 12 bases. The receptor comes from a man in his late teens or twenties with active or convalescent COVID-19. The CDR3 here is CASTNSLAGGPDTDTQYF. CDR3 sequence (DNA): TGTGCCAGCACTAATAGCCTAGCGGGGGGGCCTGACACAGATACGCAGTATTTT.